The source of this T cell receptor (beta chain) is a study of T cell repertoires in cytomegalovirus infection. On the study more broadly: Recently identified HLA-C-restricted and well-studied HLA-B-restricted CMV epitopes were used.

With 6 bases removed from V and 3 bases from J, the gap between germline ends came to 11 bases. The CDR3 is made up of 13 amino acids. The germline V gene encodes CDR1 MNHEY and CDR2 SVGEGT. Study-wide results and limits: In two of eight donors, the top clonotype was HLA-C-restricted CMV-specific. Using cumulative public TCR beta family frequency, the authors identified those who carried CMV together with the relevant HLA.

A note on this clonotype: Its specificity is unknown.

TCRdb reprocessed the reads via MiXCR and lists one record per CDR3 protein. In the table there are around 360,000 distinct CDR3 sequences, nearly 35% of which are singletons. This chain uses TRBV6-2 or TRBV6-3 with TRBJ1-2; D may be TRBD1 (6 bases). The specimen comprised cultured PBMCs, sampled from culture after CMV antigen stimulation. The clonotype comes from a human donor in good health (CMV status not recorded). Some clones in this sample may be carry-over from other donors' samples. Here the CDR3 DNA reads TGTGCCAGCAGCATTAACAGGGACTATGGCTACACCTTC. It encodes CASSINRDYGYTF.